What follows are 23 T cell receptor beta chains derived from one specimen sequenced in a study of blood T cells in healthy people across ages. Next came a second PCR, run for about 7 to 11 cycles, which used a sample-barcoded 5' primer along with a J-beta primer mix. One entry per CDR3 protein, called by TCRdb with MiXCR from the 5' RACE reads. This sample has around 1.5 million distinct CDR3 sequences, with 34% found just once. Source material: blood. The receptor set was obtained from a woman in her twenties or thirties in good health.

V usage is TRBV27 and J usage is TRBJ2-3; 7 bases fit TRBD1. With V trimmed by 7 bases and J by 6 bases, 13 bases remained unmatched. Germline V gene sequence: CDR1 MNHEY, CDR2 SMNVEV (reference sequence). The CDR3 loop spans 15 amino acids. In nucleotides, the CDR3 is TGTGCCAGCATCTGGGACAGTGAAGATGGGGATACGCAGTATTTT. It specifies CASIWDSEDGDTQYF.

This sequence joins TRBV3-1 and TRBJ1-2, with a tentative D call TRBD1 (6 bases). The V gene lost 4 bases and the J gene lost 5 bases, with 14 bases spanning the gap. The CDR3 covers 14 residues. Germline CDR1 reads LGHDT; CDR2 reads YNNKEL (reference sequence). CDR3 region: CASSRATGEYGYTF. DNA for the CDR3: TGTGCCAGCAGCCGCGCGACAGGAGAGTATGGCTACACCTTC. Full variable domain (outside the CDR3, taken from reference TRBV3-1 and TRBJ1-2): DTAVSQTPKYLVTQMGNDKSIKCEQNLGHDTMYWYKQDSKKFLKIMFSYNNKELIINETVPNRFSPKSPDKAHLNLHINSLELGDSAVYFCASSRATGEYGYTFGSGTRLTVV.

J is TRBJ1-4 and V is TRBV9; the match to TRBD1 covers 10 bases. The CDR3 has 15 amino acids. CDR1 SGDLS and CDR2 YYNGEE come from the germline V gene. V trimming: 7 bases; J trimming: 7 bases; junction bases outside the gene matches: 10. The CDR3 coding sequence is TGTGCCAGCGGACGTAGGACAGGGGGGATTGAAAAACTGTTTTTT. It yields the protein CASGRRTGGIEKLFF.

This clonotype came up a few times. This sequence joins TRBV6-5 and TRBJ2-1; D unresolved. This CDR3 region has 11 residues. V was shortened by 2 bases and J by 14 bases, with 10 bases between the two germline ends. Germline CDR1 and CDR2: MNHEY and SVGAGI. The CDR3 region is CASSYGPSEFF. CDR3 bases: TGTGCCAGCAGTTACGGCCCGAGTGAGTTCTTC.

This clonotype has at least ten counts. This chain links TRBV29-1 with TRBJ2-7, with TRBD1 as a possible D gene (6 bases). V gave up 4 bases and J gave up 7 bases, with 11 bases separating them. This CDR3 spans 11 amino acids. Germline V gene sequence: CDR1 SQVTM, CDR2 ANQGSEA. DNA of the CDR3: TGCAGCGTTGTAACTGGACAGGAGCAGTACTTC. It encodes CSVVTGQEQYF.

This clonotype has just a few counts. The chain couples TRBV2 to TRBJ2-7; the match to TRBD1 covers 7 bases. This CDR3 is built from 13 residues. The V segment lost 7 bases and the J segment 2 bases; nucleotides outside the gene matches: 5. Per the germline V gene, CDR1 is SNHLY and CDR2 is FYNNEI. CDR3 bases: TGTGCCAGCACTACAGGGGTCCCCTACGAGCAGTACTTC. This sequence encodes CASTTGVPYEQYF. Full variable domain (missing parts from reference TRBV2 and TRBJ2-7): EPEVTQTPSHQVTQMGQEVILRCVPISNHLYFYWYRQILGQKVEFLVSFYNNEISEKSEIFDDQFSVERPDGSNFTLKIRSTKLEDSAMYFCASTTGVPYEQYFGPGTRLTVT.

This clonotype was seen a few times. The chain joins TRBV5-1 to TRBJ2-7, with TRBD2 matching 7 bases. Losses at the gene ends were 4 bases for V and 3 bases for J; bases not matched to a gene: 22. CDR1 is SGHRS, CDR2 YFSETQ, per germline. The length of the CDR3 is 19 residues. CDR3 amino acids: CASSPGVAGLMTGSYEQYF. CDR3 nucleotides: TGCGCCAGCAGCCCCGGGGTAGCGGGCCTAATGACGGGAAGCTACGAGCAGTACTTC.

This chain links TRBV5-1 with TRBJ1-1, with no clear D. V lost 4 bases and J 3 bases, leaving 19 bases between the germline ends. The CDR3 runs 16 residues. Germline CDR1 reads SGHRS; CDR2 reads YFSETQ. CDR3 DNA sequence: TGCGCCAGCAGCATCGATAGCTTAGACACCTACACTGAAGCTTTCTTT. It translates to CASSIDSLDTYTEAFF. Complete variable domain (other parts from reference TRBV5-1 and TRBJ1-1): KAGVTQTPRYLIKTRGQQVTLSCSPISGHRSVSWYQQTPGQGLQFLFEYFSETQRNKGNFPGRFSGRQFSNSRSEMNVSTLELGDSALYLCASSIDSLDTYTEAFFGQGTRLTVV.

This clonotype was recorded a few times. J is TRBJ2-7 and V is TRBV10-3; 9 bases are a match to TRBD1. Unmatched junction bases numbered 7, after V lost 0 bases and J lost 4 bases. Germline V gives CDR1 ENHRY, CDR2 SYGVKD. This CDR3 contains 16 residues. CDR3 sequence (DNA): TGTGCCATCAGTGAGTCGACCGGACAGGGGAGGTACGAGCAGTACTTC. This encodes CAISESTGQGRYEQYF.

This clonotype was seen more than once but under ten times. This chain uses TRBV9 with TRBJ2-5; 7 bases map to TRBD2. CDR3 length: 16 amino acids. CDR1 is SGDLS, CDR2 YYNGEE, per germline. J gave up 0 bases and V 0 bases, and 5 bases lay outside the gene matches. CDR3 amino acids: CASSVASGAYQETQYF. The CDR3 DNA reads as TGTGCCAGCAGCGTAGCCAGCGGGGCATACCAAGAGACCCAGTACTTC.

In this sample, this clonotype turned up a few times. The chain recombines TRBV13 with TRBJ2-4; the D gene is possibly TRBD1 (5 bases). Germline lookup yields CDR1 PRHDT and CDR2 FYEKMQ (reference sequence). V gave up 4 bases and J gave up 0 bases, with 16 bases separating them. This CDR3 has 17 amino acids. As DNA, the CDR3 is TGTGCCAGCAGCTCCTTAGACAGAGACCTAGCCAAAAACATTCAGTACTTC. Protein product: CASSSLDRDLAKNIQYF.

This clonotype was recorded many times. The CDR3 sequence: CASSQLGLAEETQYF. In nucleotides, the CDR3 is TGCGCCAGCAGCCAACTCGGACTAGCGGAAGAGACCCAGTACTTC. This rearrangement joins TRBV4-1 to TRBJ2-5; 10 positions match TRBD2. The CDR3 spans 15 residues. The trim removed 2 bases at V and 3 bases at J, leaving 3 bases unmatched. The germline V gene has CDR1 MGHRA and CDR2 YSYEKL.

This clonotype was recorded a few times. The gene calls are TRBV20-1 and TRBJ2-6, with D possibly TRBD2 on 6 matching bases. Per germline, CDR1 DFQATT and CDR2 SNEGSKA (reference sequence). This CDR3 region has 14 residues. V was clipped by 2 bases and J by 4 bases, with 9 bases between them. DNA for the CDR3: TGCAGTGCTAGAACGGCGGGAGGGGCCAACGTCCTGACTTTC. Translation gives CSARTAGGANVLTF.

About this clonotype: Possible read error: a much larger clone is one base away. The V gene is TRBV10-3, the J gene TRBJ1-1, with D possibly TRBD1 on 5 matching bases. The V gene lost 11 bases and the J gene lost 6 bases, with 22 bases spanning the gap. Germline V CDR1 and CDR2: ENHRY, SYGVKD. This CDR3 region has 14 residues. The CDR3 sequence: CASLGGGLDAEAFF. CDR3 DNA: TGTGCCTCCCTGGGGGGAGGGCTGGACGCTGAAGCTTTCTTT.

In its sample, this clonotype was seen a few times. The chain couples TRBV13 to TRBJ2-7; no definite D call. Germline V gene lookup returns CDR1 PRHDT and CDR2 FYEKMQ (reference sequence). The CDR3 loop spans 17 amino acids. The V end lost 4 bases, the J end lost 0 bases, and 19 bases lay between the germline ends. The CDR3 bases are TGTGCCAGCAGCTCTCCCCCTGGGGAATCCAGCTCCTACGAGCAGTACTTC. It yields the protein CASSSPPGESSSYEQYF.

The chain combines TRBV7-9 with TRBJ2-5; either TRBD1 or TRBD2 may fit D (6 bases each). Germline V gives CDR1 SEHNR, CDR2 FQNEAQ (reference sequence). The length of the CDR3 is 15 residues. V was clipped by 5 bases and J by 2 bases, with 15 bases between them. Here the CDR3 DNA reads TGTGCCAGCAGCCCCTCGGGGGCACGACAAGAGACCCAGTACTTC. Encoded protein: CASSPSGARQETQYF.

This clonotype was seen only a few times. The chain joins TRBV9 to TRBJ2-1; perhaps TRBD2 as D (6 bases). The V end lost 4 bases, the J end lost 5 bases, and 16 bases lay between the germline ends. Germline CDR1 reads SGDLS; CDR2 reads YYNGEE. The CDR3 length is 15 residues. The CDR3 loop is CASSPLAGLHNEQFF. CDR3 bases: TGTGCCAGCAGCCCCCTGGCGGGACTTCACAATGAGCAGTTCTTC.

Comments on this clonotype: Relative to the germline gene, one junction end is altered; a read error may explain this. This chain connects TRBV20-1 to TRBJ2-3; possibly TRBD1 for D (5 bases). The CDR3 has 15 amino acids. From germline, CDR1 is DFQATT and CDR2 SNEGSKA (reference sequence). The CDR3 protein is CSARVLPVRTGTQYF. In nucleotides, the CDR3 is TGCAGTGCTAGAGTGCTCCCCGTCCGCACAGGTACGCAGTATTTT.

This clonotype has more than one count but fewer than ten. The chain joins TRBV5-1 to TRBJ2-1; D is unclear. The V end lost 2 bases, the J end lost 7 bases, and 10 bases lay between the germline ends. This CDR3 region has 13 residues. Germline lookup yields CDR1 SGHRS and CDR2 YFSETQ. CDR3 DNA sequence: TGCGCCAGCAGCTTTCAAGGTTTTAATGAGCAGTTCTTC. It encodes CASSFQGFNEQFF.

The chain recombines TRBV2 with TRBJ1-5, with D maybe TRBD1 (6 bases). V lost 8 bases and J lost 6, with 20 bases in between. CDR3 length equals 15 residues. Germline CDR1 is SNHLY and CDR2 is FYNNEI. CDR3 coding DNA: TGTGCCAGCTCCCAAGTATGGGGGGCAGGTCAGCCCCAGCATTTT. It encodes CASSQVWGAGQPQHF.

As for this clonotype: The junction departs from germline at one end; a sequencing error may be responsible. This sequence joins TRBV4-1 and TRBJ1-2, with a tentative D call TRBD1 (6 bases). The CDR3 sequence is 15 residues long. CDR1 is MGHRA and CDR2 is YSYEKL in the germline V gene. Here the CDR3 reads CASGGGLLRDDGCTF. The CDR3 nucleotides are TGCGCCAGCGGAGGGGGACTTCTCCGCGATGATGGCTGCACCTTC.

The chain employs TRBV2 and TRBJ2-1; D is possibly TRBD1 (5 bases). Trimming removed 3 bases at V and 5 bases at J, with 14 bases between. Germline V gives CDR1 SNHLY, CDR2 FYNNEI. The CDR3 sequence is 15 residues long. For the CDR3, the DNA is TGTGCCAGCAGTGATGGGGCTAGGACAAACAATGAGCAGTTCTTC. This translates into CASSDGARTNNEQFF.

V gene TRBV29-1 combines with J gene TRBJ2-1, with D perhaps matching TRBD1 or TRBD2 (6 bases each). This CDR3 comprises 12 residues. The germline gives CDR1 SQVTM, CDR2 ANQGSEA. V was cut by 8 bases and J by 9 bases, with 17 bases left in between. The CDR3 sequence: CSPKDGGGEQFF. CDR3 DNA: TGCAGCCCGAAGGACGGGGGCGGTGAGCAGTTCTTC.